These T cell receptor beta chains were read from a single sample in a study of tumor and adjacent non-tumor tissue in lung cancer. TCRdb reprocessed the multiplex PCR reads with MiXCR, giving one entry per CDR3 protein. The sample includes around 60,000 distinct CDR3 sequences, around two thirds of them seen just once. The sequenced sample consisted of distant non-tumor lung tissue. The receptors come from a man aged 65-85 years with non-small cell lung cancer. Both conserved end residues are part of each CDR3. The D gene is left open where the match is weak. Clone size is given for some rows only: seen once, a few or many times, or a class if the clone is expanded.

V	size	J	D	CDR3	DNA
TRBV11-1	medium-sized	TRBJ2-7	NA	CASSLVHQGLSHEQYF	TGTGCCAGCAGCTTAGTCCACCAAGGACTAAGCCACGAGCAGTACTTC
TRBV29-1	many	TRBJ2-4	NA	CSAQGTGGNIQYF	TGCAGCGCCCAAGGGACTGGGGGGAACATTCAGTACTTC
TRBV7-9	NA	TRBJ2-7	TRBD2	CASSSLRVAGDLWEQYF	TGTGCCAGCAGCTCCCTCCGGGTAGCGGGAGACCTCTGGGAGCAGTACTTC
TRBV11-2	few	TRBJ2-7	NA	CASDLLRFAGAGEQYF	TGTGCCAGCGACTTACTGCGTTTCGCTGGGGCTGGCGAGCAGTACTTC
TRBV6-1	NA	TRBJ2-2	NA	CASSDSQAPDTGELFF	TGTGCCAGCAGTGATTCACAGGCTCCAGACACCGGGGAGCTGTTTTTT
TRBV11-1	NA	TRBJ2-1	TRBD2	CTSSLGQRGGQINEQFF	TGTACCAGCAGCCTTGGGCAGCGGGGGGGCCAAATCAACGAGCAGTTTTTC
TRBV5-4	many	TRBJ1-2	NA	CASSSRGSGGGGYTF	TGTGCCAGCAGCTCTAGGGGGTCAGGTGGGGGTGGCTACACCTTC
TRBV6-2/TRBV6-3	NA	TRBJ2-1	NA	CASSHDIGNEQFF	TGTGCCAGCAGCCACGACATAGGCAATGAGCAGTTCTTC
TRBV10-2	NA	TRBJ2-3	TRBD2	CASSESGGALDTQYF	TGCGCCAGCAGTGAGTCCGGGGGGGCCCTAGATACGCAGTATTTT
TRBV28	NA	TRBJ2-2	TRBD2	CASSSAGLAEAGELFF	TGTGCCAGCAGTTCCGCGGGACTAGCGGAGGCCGGGGAGCTGTTTTTT
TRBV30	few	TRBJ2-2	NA	CAWSSPGRIGYTGELFF	TGTGCCTGGAGTAGCCCTGGACGAATCGGATACACCGGGGAGCTGTTTTTT
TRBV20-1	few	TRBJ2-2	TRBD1	CSARDPGQGVRTGELFF	TGCAGTGCTAGAGATCCGGGACAGGGGGTCCGCACCGGGGAGCTGTTTTTT
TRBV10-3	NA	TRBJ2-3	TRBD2	CVISGLAGGTDTQYF	TGTGTCATCAGCGGGCTAGCGGGGGGTACGGATACGCAGTATTTT
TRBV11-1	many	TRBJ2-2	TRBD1	CASSLRTGNTGELFF	TGTGCCAGCAGCTTAAGGACAGGGAACACCGGGGAGCTGTTTTTT
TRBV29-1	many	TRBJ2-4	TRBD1	CSARGQGTKNIQYF	TGCAGCGCTCGGGGACAGGGGACCAAAAACATTCAGTACTTC
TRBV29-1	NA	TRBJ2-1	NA	CSVVSSYNEQFF	TGTAGCGTTGTGTCCTCCTACAATGAGCAGTTCTTC
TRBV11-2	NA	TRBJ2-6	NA	CASNQAGANILTF	TGTGCCAGCAACCAAGCTGGGGCCAACATCCTGACTTTC
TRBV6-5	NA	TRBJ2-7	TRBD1	CVSRDPGTGGYKQYF	TGTGTCAGCAGGGATCCCGGGACAGGGGGTTACAAGCAGTACTTC
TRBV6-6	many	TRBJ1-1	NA	CASSYSPGSTEAFF	TGTGCCAGCAGTTACTCACCGGGGTCCACTGAAGCTTTCTTT
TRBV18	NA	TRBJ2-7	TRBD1	CASSPRKGGLYEQYF	TGTGCCAGCTCACCCCGGAAAGGGGGCCTCTACGAGCAGTACTTC
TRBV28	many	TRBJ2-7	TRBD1	CASRGASGQLLRDSYEQYF	TGTGCCAGCAGGGGGGCTTCGGGACAGCTCCTTAGGGACTCCTACGAGCAGTACTTC
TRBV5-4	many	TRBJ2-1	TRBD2	CASMKRGGNNEQFF	TGTGCCAGCATGAAGCGGGGGGGAAACAATGAGCAGTTCTTC
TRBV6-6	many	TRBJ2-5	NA	CASRTSGETQYF	TGTGCCAGCAGGACCTCCGGAGAGACCCAGTACTTC
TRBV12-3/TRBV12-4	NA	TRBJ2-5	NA	CASTTGRRGAMWQETQYF	TGTGCCAGCACCACGGGCCGCCGTGGGGCGATGTGGCAAGAGACCCAGTACTTC
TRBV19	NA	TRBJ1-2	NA	CASRTPLGFYGYTF	TGTGCCAGTAGAACACCCCTGGGGTTCTATGGCTACACCTTC
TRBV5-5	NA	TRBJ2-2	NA	CASTLTLGNTGELFF	TGTGCCAGCACCTTGACGCTGGGTAACACCGGGGAGCTGTTTTTT
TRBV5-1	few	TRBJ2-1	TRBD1	CASSEGQPLCNEQFF	TGCGCCAGCAGCGAGGGACAGCCCCTCTGCAATGAGCAGTTCTTC
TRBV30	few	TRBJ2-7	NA	CAWSHNLFSYEQYF	TGTGCCTGGAGCCATAACCTGTTCTCGTACGAGCAGTACTTC
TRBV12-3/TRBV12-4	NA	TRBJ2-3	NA	CASSFSTGLSTETQYF	TGTGCCAGTAGTTTTTCGACGGGGCTCAGCACAGAAACGCAGTATTTT
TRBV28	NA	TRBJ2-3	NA	CASSATDTQYF	TGTGCCAGCAGTGCCACAGATACGCAGTATTTT
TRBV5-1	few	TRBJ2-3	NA	CASSYTGQKDTQYF	TGCGCCAGCAGTTATACAGGGCAAAAAGATACGCAGTATTTT
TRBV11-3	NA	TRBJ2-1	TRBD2	CASSVLAGVNNDKFF	TGTGCCAGCAGCGTTCTAGCGGGGGTTAACAATGACAAGTTCTTC
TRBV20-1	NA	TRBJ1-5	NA	CSARVGWGNQPQQF	NA
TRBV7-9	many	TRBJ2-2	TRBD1	CASSPRQGSGELFF	TGTGCCAGCAGCCCCAGACAGGGGTCCGGGGAGCTGTTTTTT
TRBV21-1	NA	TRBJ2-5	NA	CASSRARTGGETQYF	TGTGCCAGCAGCAGAGCGCGAACAGGGGGGGAGACCCAGTACTTC
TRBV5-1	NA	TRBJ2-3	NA	CASSPIGGLARSTDTQYF	TGCGCCAGCAGCCCCATAGGAGGGCTAGCGAGGAGCACAGATACGCAGTATTTT
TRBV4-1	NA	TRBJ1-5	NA	CANSQTGGNQPQHF	TGCGCCAACAGCCAAACAGGAGGCAATCAGCCTCAGCATTTT
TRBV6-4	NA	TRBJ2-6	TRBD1	CASSETGGGGANVLTF	TGTGCCAGCAGTGAAACAGGGGGCGGTGGGGCCAACGTCCTGACTTTC
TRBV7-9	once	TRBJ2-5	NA	CASSPISGETQYF	TGTGCCAGCAGCCCCATATCCGGGGAGACCCAGTACTTC
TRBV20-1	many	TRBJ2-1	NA	CSADRETTLEQFF	TGCAGTGCGGACCGGGAAACTACACTTGAGCAGTTCTTC
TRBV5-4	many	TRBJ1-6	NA	CASSRGRNSPLHF	TGTGCCAGCAGCCGAGGACGAAATTCACCCCTCCACTTT
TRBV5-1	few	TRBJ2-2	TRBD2	CAGARGETNTGELFF	TGCGCCGGCGCCCGGGGGGAGACGAACACCGGGGAGCTGTTTTTT
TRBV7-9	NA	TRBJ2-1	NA	CVSSLGPTRRALNEQFF	TGTGTCAGCAGCTTAGGCCCTACGAGGCGAGCTCTTAATGAGCAGTTCTTC
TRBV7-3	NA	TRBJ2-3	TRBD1	CASSSVTGNSDTQYF	TGTGCCAGCAGCTCCGTGACAGGGAACTCAGATACGCAGTATTTT
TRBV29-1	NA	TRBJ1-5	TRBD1	CSVDIGTEGSRNQPQHF	TGCAGCGTAGACATCGGGACAGAGGGTTCCAGAAATCAGCCCCAGCATTTT
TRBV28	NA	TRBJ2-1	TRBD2	CDSSIPPGLAETRSYNEQFF	TGTGACAGCAGTATCCCACCGGGACTAGCGGAAACCCGCTCCTACAATGAGCAGTTCTTC
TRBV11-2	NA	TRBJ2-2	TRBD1	CASSLQGTLFTGELSF	TGTGCCAGCAGCCTACAGGGGACGCTGTTCACCGGGGAGCTGTCTTTT
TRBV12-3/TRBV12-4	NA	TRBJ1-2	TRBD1	CVSSFKQGYYGYTF	TGTGTCAGCAGTTTCAAACAGGGGTACTATGGCTACACCTTC
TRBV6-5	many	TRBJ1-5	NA	CASSYSRGGGHQPQHF	TGTGCCAGCAGTTACTCCCGGGGGGGGGGGCATCAGCCCCAGCATTTT
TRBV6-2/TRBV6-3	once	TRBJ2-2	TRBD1	CATRGRTNTGELFF	TGTGCCACCAGGGGGCGTACGAACACTGGGGAGCTGTTTTTT
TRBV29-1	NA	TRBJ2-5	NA	CCVDWNVETHYF	TGCTGCGTTGACTGGAATGTGGAGACCCACTACTTC
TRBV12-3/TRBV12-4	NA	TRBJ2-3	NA	CASSSDKPNDTQYF	TGTGCCAGCAGCTCCGACAAACCTAACGATACGCAGTATTTT
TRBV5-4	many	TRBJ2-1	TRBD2	CASSLTAGGPVDEQFF	TGTGCCAGCAGCTTGACCGCGGGAGGGCCGGTAGATGAGCAGTTCTTC
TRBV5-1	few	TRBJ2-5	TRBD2	CASSRTTSGGETQYF	TGCGCCAGCAGCCGCACGACTAGCGGGGGAGAGACCCAGTACTTC
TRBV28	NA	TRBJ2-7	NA	CASSFGTSYGQYF	TGTGCTAGCAGTTTTGGGACCTCCTATGGGCAGTACTTC
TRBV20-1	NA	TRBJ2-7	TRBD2	CSVARTSGRADYEHYF	TGCAGTGTTGCCAGGACTAGCGGGAGGGCCGACTACGAGCACTACTTC